This record covers a single T cell receptor beta chain. The antigen is unknown. Cultured CD4+ T cells had their DNA profiled by the Oncomine TCR Beta short-read assay. After culture, CD4+ T cells served as the source for genomic DNA extraction. TCRdb itself ran the PCR reads through MiXCR, one entry per CDR3 protein. The data show approximately 13,000 distinct CDR3 sequences, with roughly three fifths seen just once and around 7.4% held by the top ten. This entry belongs to a study of vaccination and CD4 T cells after COVID-19. Study details: Drawing of post-COVID samples took place a median 101 days after diagnosis (range 35 to 161).

This sample's treatment: approximately nine-day PBMC culture with coronavirus spike peptide pools or control peptides (ViraFEST assay). CDR1 and CDR2 from the germline V gene are MNHEY and SMNVEV (reference sequence). V lost 2 bases and J lost 7; bases outside the gene matches: 7. The CDR3 runs 14 residues. The genes are TRBV27 and TRBJ2-5, with TRBD2 identical over 7 bases. The receptor was isolated from a human donor who had recovered from COVID-19. The material sequenced was CD4+ T cells from blood, cultured in vitro. CDR3 loop: CASSLNGGEGTQYF. DNA for the CDR3: TGTGCCAGCAGTTTAAACGGCGGGGAGGGGACCCAGTACTTC.